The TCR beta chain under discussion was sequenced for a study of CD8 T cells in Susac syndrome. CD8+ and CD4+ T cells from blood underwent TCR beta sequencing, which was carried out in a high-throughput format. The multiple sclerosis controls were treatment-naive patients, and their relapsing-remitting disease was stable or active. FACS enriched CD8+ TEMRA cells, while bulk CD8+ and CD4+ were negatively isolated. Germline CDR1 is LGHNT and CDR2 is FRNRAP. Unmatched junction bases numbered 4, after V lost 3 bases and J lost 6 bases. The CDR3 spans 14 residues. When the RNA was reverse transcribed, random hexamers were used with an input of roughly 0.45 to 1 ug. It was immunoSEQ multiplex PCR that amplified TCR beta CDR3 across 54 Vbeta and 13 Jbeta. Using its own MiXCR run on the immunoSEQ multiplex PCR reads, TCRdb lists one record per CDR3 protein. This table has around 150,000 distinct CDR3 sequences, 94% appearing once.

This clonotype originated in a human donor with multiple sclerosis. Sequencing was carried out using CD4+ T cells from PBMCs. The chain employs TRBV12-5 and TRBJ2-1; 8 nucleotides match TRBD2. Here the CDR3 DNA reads TGTGCTAGTGGTTTCGGGACTAGAGTCAATGAGCAGTTCTTC. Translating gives CASGFGTRVNEQFF.